The 14 T cell receptor beta chains presented below share a single source sample, sequenced in a study of T cell responses to AZD1222 COVID-19 vaccine. Here immunoSEQ multiplex PCR was the method, and the copy in TCRdb shows in-frame clones only, minus some. This table has over 130,000 clones, almost 95% appearing once. Here the sequenced sample was peripheral blood, taken 28 days after the second AZD1222 dose. The receptors here all came from an adult who received the AZD1222 COVID-19 vaccine.

This sequence joins TRBV6-5 and TRBJ2-5; 10 bases fit TRBD2. This CDR3 comprises 14 residues. The V segment lost 2 bases and the J segment 3 bases; nucleotides outside the gene matches: 0. Per the germline V gene, CDR1 is MNHEY and CDR2 is SVGAGI. The CDR3 bases are TGTGCCAGCAGTTACCTAGCGGGAGAAGAGACCCAGTACTTC. Translated: CASSYLAGEETQYF.

There are a few counts of this clone. The CDR3 DNA sequence: TGTGCCAGCAGACCAGGGATCTATGGCTACACCTTC. It specifies CASRPGIYGYTF. The chain recombines TRBV2 with TRBJ1-2; a possible D gene is TRBD1 (5 bases). There are 12 residues in the CDR3. V lost 6 bases and J 4 bases, leaving 9 bases between the germline ends. Germline V gives CDR1 SNHLY, CDR2 FYNNEI.

This clone came up once. This chain joins TRBV30 and TRBJ2-7; perhaps D is TRBD1 or TRBD2 (5 bases each). This CDR3 region has 14 residues. The V end was cut by 2 bases, the J end by 5 bases, with 16 bases between. CDR1 is GTSNPN, CDR2 SVGIG, per germline (reference sequence). The CDR3 spells CAWSMYRGANEQYF. DNA of the CDR3: TGTGCCTGGAGTATGTATAGGGGAGCCAACGAGCAGTACTTC.

The V call is TRBV19, the J call TRBJ1-4; D gene ambiguous. V lost 2 bases, J lost 8 bases, and 15 bases lay in between. The CDR3 consists of 15 residues. CDR1 and CDR2 (germline): LNHDA, SQIVND (reference sequence). The CDR3 loop is CASSIYAAKEEKLFF. In nucleotides, the CDR3 is TGTGCCAGTAGTATATATGCCGCCAAGGAGGAAAAACTGTTTTTT.

The rearrangement joins TRBV9 to TRBJ1-3; no reliable D call. The V end lost 0 bases, the J end lost 2 bases, and 9 bases lay between the germline ends. Per the germline V gene, CDR1 is SGDLS and CDR2 is YYNGEE. The length of the CDR3 is 15 residues. In nucleotides, the CDR3 is TGTGCCAGCAGCGTAGGGGAACTTACTGGAAACACCATATATTTT. It codes for CASSVGELTGNTIYF.

The chain carries TRBV27 and TRBJ2-2; D might be TRBD1 (6 bases). Germline V gene sequence: CDR1 MNHEY, CDR2 SMNVEV (reference sequence). The CDR3 has 15 amino acids. The V end lost 6 bases, the J end lost 2 bases, and 13 bases lay between the germline ends. CDR3 nucleotides: TGTGCCAGCAGCCCCGGGACATACAACACCGGGGAGCTGTTTTTT. Translating it yields CASSPGTYNTGELFF.

The chain uses TRBV19 and TRBJ1-1, with a possible D match to TRBD1 (5 bases). V was clipped by 5 bases and J by 0 bases, with 16 bases between them. The CDR3 extends over 16 amino acids. Per germline, CDR1 LNHDA and CDR2 SQIVND (reference sequence). The CDR3 DNA reads as TGTGCCAGTAGTGCCCTAAGCGGGGGAATGAACACTGAAGCTTTCTTT. This translates into CASSALSGGMNTEAFF. Drawing the rest from reference TRBV19 and TRBJ1-1, the complete variable domain is DGGITQSPKYLFRKEGQNVTLSCEQNLNHDAMYWYRQDPGQGLRLIYYSQIVNDFQKGDIAEGYSVSREKKESFPLTVTSAQKNPTAFYLCASSALSGGMNTEAFFGQGTRLTVV.

The chain has TRBV27 and TRBJ1-6, with D perhaps TRBD1 (6 bases). V was pared by 5 bases and J by 5 bases, with 13 bases between. The CDR3 has 15 residues. Germline V gene data show CDR1 as MNHEY and CDR2 as SMNVEV (reference sequence). In DNA form, the CDR3 reads TGTGCCAGCAGTCCAGACCGGGACAATAATTCACCCCTCCACTTT. This codes for CASSPDRDNNSPLHF.

DNA for the CDR3: TGTGCCAGCAGAGAGGTCCGGGACGGGAACTACGAGCAGTACTTC. The encoded protein is CASREVRDGNYEQYF. The rearrangement joins TRBV6-5 to TRBJ2-7; D may match TRBD1 or TRBD2 (5 bases each). The CDR3 contains 15 residues. V gave up 6 bases and J gave up 3 bases, with 18 bases separating them. Germline V CDR1 and CDR2: MNHEY, SVGAGI.

The chain joins TRBV7-3 to TRBJ2-1, with 8 bases matching TRBD2. The germline V gene has CDR1 SGHTA and CDR2 FQGTGA. The CDR3 has 13 amino acids. The junction had 5 bases not matched to a gene; V was cut back by 6 bases and J by 7 bases. CDR3 residues: CASRLAGRNEQFF. The CDR3 DNA sequence: TGTGCCAGCAGGCTAGCGGGTCGGAATGAGCAGTTCTTC.

This chain links TRBV27 with TRBJ2-2, with D unclear. The CDR3 is made up of 14 amino acids. V was clipped by 8 bases and J by 5 bases, with 15 bases between them. Germline CDR1 MNHEY, CDR2 SMNVEV (reference sequence). The CDR3 sequence: CASAWRMGTGELFF. The CDR3 nucleotides read TGTGCCAGCGCCTGGAGAATGGGGACCGGGGAGCTGTTTTTT.

V and J are TRBV6-2 or TRBV6-3 and TRBJ2-5; unclear D gene. CDR3 length: 17 residues. Per germline, CDR1 MNHEY and CDR2 SVGEGT. With 6 bases removed from V and 4 bases from J, the gap between germline ends came to 24 bases. The DNA for the CDR3 is TGTGCCAGCAGCCGTCGGTCGGATTGGTTAAACGGAGAGACCCAGTACTTC. It is translated as CASSRRSDWLNGETQYF.

The chain is built from TRBV18 and TRBJ1-1; D is undetermined. The CDR3 totals 14 residues. The ends were cut back, 3 bases at V and 0 bases at J, with 8 bases in the middle. In germline, CDR1 is KGHSH, CDR2 LQKENI. CDR3 DNA: TGTGCCAGCTCACCGGCTCCGGTGAACACTGAAGCTTTCTTT. It specifies CASSPAPVNTEAFF.

V gene TRBV5-1 combines with J gene TRBJ2-2; D is ambiguous. The germline V and J ends were trimmed by 0 bases and 4 bases, with 4 bases remaining between them. CDR3 length equals 13 residues. CDR1 SGHRS and CDR2 YFSETQ come from the germline V gene. DNA for the CDR3: TGCGCCAGCAGCTTGGCCGCCACCGGGGAGCTGTTTTTT. Its protein is CASSLAATGELFF.